Sequencing of this T cell receptor beta chain was carried out in a study of T cells in Graves' hyperthyroidism and ophthalmopathy. Across the study: Peripheral blood was obtained at initial diagnosis, preceding any treatment.

V was shortened by 1 base and J by 2 bases, with 11 bases between the two germline ends. Germline V gene sequence: CDR1 SGHAT, CDR2 FQDESV (reference sequence). There are 15 residues in the CDR3. Amplification yielded TCR beta CDR3 regions, with RNA transcripts as the source. An initial round of RT-PCR targeting the TCR CDR3 relied on the HTBI primer set. TCRdb ran MiXCR on the multiplex PCR reads and lists one entry per CDR3 protein. This table holds more than 300,000 distinct CDR3 sequences, about 15% found once. Each diagnosis was grounded in clinical symptoms, serum thyroxine and TRAb, thyroid ultrasound, and orbital computed tomography. This clonotype has just one count. The antigen is undetermined. Study-wide findings and caveats: Ophthalmopathy was identified by the model a median around 5.9 months ahead of onset. Blood also showed most of the thyroid clonotypes that were expanded above 0.001.

The sequence was obtained from a woman aged 55-70 years with Graves' hyperthyroidism. Sequenced material: blood. This chain links TRBV11-1 with TRBJ2-5; D may be TRBD1 (6 bases). CDR3 protein: CASSLGPGQQETQYF. DNA for the CDR3: TGTGCCAGCAGCTTAGGCCCCGGACAGCAAGAGACCCAGTACTTC.